This TCR beta chain was obtained from a study of PD-L1 blockade in urothelial cancer. In the study overall: Median blood clonality was roughly 0.078, with 80,000 to 100,000 unique TCRs.

The germline V and J ends were trimmed by 2 bases and 6 bases, with 14 bases remaining between them. The CDR3 extends over 14 amino acids. From germline, CDR1 is MDHEN and CDR2 SYDVKM. The time point: peripheral blood 6 weeks after treatment start. Sequenced by immunoSEQ multiplex PCR; TCRdb stores in-frame clones only, minus some. The repertoire holds about 48,000 clones, with 65% to 85% as singletons. The study's findings and limits: For durable-benefit patients, tumor-associated blood clones expanded more at 3 weeks.

As concerns this clone: What it binds is unknown.

J is TRBJ2-7 and V is TRBV28; D is perhaps TRBD1 (5 bases). The sample in question was PBMCs, obtained around atezolizumab (anti-PD-L1) treatment. This receptor was taken from a man in his 70s with urothelial cancer. CDR3 in DNA: TGTGCCAGCAGTTTAGGCAGGGCAAAGTCCGAGCAGTACTTC. Translating gives CASSLGRAKSEQYF.